This is a list of T cell receptor beta chains from one sample in a study of T cell repertoires in cytomegalovirus infection. MiXCR was run by TCRdb on the reads, yielding one entry per CDR3 protein. Among 480,000 or so distinct CDR3 sequences, approximately 11% were seen once, and the ten largest hold about 10%. Source material: PBMCs. These receptors were taken from a human donor in good health (CMV status not recorded). Some clones in this sample may be carry-over from other donors' samples. Both conserved end residues are part of each CDR3. The D gene is left open where the match is weak. Only part of the rows carry a size: once, few, many, or a class if the clone is expanded.

J: TRBJ1-1
size: many
D: .
V: TRBV7-6
DNA: TGTGCCAGCAGCTTAGCAGGCGGGGGTATCACTGAAGCTTTCTTT
CDR3: CASSLAGGGITEAFF

J: TRBJ2-7
size: many
D: .
V: TRBV12-3/TRBV12-4
DNA: TGTGCCAGCAGTTTCCCACTCCCGGGGTCCTACGAGCAGTACTTC
CDR3: CASSFPLPGSYEQYF

J: TRBJ1-3
size: few
D: .
V: TRBV4-2
DNA: TGTGCCAGCAGCCTGCCCGAAACTCCAAACACCATATATTTT
CDR3: CASSLPETPNTIYF

J: TRBJ2-1
size: many
D: .
V: TRBV6-5
DNA: TGTGCCAGCAGTTACTCGATTGGGTATCAATACAATGAGCAGTTCTTC
CDR3: CASSYSIGYQYNEQFF

J: TRBJ1-1
size: many
D: .
V: TRBV7-9
DNA: TGTGCCAGCAGCTTAGAGCCGGGGAACACTGAAGCTTTCTTT
CDR3: CASSLEPGNTEAFF

J: TRBJ1-3
size: many
D: .
V: TRBV12-3/TRBV12-4
DNA: TGTGCCAGCAGTCTTGGATCCAAGGAAAACACCATATATTTT
CDR3: CASSLGSKENTIYF

J: TRBJ2-1
size: many
D: TRBD2
V: TRBV7-3
DNA: TGTGCCAGCAGCCCGTGGGCTAGCGGGGGAAGTGAGCAGTTCTTC
CDR3: CASSPWASGGSEQFF

J: TRBJ2-5
size: many
D: .
V: TRBV7-3
DNA: TGTGCCAGCAGCTTATTTGGGGGGTCGGAGACCCAGTACTTC
CDR3: CASSLFGGSETQYF

J: TRBJ1-5
size: many
D: .
V: TRBV19
DNA: TGTGCCAGTAGTTTGTTTGATAAGGGAGAGGACAGATATAGCAATCAGCCCCAGCATTTT
CDR3: CASSLFDKGEDRYSNQPQHF

J: TRBJ2-7
size: many
D: .
V: TRBV7-9
DNA: TGTGCCAGCAGCTTTGTGGAGCGGGGACAGACGTCCTACGAGCAGTACTTC
CDR3: CASSFVERGQTSYEQYF

J: TRBJ1-1
size: many
D: .
V: TRBV6-5
DNA: TGTGCCAGCAGGGATCGGGACACTGAAGCTTTCTTT
CDR3: CASRDRDTEAFF

J: TRBJ2-5
size: .
D: .
V: TRBV29-1
DNA: TGCAGCGTTGGTTATCGGAACCAAGAGACCCAGTACTTC
CDR3: CSVGYRNQETQYF

J: TRBJ2-5
size: few
D: TRBD2
V: TRBV20-1
DNA: TGCAGTGCAAGATTAGCGGGAGGGGCCGAGACCCAGTACTTC
CDR3: CSARLAGGAETQYF

J: TRBJ2-3
size: many
D: .
V: TRBV7-3
DNA: TGTGCCAGCAGCTTCTTACGGGGTAATACGCAGTATTTT
CDR3: CASSFLRGNTQYF

J: TRBJ2-7
size: many
D: .
V: TRBV12-3/TRBV12-4
DNA: TGTGCCAGCAGTTTACCCCTGTACGGGCCCGAGCAGTACTTC
CDR3: CASSLPLYGPEQYF

J: TRBJ2-3
size: many
D: TRBD2
V: TRBV7-2
DNA: TGTGCCAGCAGCCGGTCCAGCGGGGGATACGATACGCAGTATTTT
CDR3: CASSRSSGGYDTQYF

J: TRBJ2-1
size: .
D: .
V: TRBV29-1
DNA: TGCAGCGTTGAAGATCGTCAGGGGTCCTACAATGAGCAGTTCTTC
CDR3: CSVEDRQGSYNEQFF

J: TRBJ2-4
size: few
D: TRBD2
V: TRBV20-1
DNA: TGCAGTGCTAGAGGGGGGCTAGCGGGCCTAGCCAAAAACATTCAGTACTTC
CDR3: CSARGGLAGLAKNIQYF

J: TRBJ1-2
size: many
D: TRBD1
V: TRBV7-8
DNA: TGTGCCAGCGGACAGGGAGACTGGGGGGGCTACACCTTC
CDR3: CASGQGDWGGYTF

J: TRBJ2-2
size: few
D: TRBD1
V: TRBV20-1
DNA: TGCAGTGCTAGAGCTGGAGAGTGGACAGGGGTCACCGGGGAGCTGTTTTTT
CDR3: CSARAGEWTGVTGELFF

J: TRBJ2-5
size: many
D: TRBD2
V: TRBV7-3
DNA: TGTGCCAGCAGCGCACTAGCGGGGGGGGAACAAGAGACCCAGTACTTC
CDR3: CASSALAGGEQETQYF

J: TRBJ1-1
size: .
D: .
V: TRBV25-1
DNA: TGTGCCAGCAGTGGGATAATAGAAGCTTTCTTT
CDR3: CASSGIIEAFF

J: TRBJ2-1
size: many
D: TRBD1
V: TRBV28
DNA: TGTGCCAGCAGTCCTCCGGTCGGGACAGGGAATGAGCAGTTCTTC
CDR3: CASSPPVGTGNEQFF

J: TRBJ2-1
size: .
D: .
V: TRBV7-3
DNA: TGTGCCAGCAGCTTAGGAGGGGATGGCTACAATGAGCAGTTCTTC
CDR3: CASSLGGDGYNEQFF

J: TRBJ2-7
size: .
D: TRBD2
V: TRBV7-2
DNA: TGTGCCAGCAGCTTAGGCGGGAGCTACTCCGACGAGCAGTACTTC
CDR3: CASSLGGSYSDEQYF

J: TRBJ1-5
size: many
D: .
V: TRBV7-2
DNA: TGTGCCAGCAGCCCAGTGGGGAATCAGCCCCAGCATTTT
CDR3: CASSPVGNQPQHF

J: TRBJ1-4
size: .
D: .
V: TRBV10-3
DNA: TGTGCCATCAGTGAGGACAGCGCTGAAAAACTGTTTTTT
CDR3: CAISEDSAEKLFF

J: TRBJ2-7
size: many
D: .
V: TRBV7-2
DNA: TGTGCCAGCAGCCTGACACGGGCCTACGAGCAGTACTTC
CDR3: CASSLTRAYEQYF

J: TRBJ2-1
size: many
D: .
V: TRBV5-6
DNA: TGTGCCAGCAGCTTGTATGACCCTGAGCAGTTCTTC
CDR3: CASSLYDPEQFF

J: TRBJ2-5
size: many
D: TRBD2
V: TRBV7-2
DNA: TGTGCCAGCAGCTCCGGGAGGGTCCCTGAGACCCAGTACTTC
CDR3: CASSSGRVPETQYF

J: TRBJ2-1
size: many
D: .
V: TRBV2
DNA: TGTGCCAGCAGTGACCGGGGACGGTCTATTAACCTAAAAAATAACAATGAGCAGTTCTTC
CDR3: CASSDRGRSINLKNNNEQFF

J: TRBJ2-1
size: many
D: TRBD2
V: TRBV6-6
DNA: TGTGCCAGCAGTTACGACGGGGGGGGGGACAATGAGCAGTTCTTC
CDR3: CASSYDGGGDNEQFF

J: TRBJ2-3
size: many
D: TRBD2
V: TRBV7-9
DNA: TGTGCCAGCAGCTTATGGGCTAGCGGGATAAGCACAGATACGCAGTATTTT
CDR3: CASSLWASGISTDTQYF

J: TRBJ1-2
size: .
D: TRBD1
V: TRBV27
DNA: TGTGCCAGCAGTTCCGAGACAGGGTATGGCTACACCTTC
CDR3: CASSSETGYGYTF

J: TRBJ2-5
size: few
D: .
V: TRBV29-1
DNA: TGCAGCGTTGAACTGGGGGGAGAGACCCAGTACTTC
CDR3: CSVELGGETQYF

J: TRBJ1-3
size: many
D: TRBD1
V: TRBV5-4
DNA: TGTGCCAGCAGCCGTGATCTACAGGGGGCGGCTGGAAACACCATATATTTT
CDR3: CASSRDLQGAAGNTIYF

J: TRBJ2-2
size: many
D: TRBD1
V: TRBV27
DNA: TGTGCCAGCAGTCCCGGGACAGGGAGGGGGAACACCGGGGAGCTGTTTTTT
CDR3: CASSPGTGRGNTGELFF

J: TRBJ1-3
size: .
D: .
V: TRBV14
DNA: TGTGCCAGCAGCCAGGTCGGATCAACTGGAAACACCATATATTTT
CDR3: CASSQVGSTGNTIYF

J: TRBJ2-1
size: .
D: .
V: TRBV18
DNA: TGTGCCAGCTCACCACCCGCAGGCTCGGCGTACAATGAGCAGTTCTTC
CDR3: CASSPPAGSAYNEQFF

J: TRBJ2-1
size: many
D: .
V: TRBV7-2
DNA: TGTGCCAGCAGCTTATGGGGGCGGAGATCCAACAATGAGCAGTTCTTC
CDR3: CASSLWGRRSNNEQFF

J: TRBJ1-3
size: .
D: .
V: TRBV18
DNA: TGTGCCAGCTCACCTCGGACCTCTGGAAACACCATATATTTT
CDR3: CASSPRTSGNTIYF